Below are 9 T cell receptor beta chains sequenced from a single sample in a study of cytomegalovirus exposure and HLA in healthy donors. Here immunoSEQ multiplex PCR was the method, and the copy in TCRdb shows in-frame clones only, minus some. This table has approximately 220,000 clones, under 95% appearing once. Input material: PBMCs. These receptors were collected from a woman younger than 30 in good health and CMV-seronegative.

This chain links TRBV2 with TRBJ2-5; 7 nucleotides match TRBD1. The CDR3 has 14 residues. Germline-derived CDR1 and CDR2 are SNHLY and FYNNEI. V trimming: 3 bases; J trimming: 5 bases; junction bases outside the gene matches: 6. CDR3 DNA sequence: TGTGCCAGCAGTGAGAGGGGGCGCATGGAGACCCAGTACTTC. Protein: CASSERGRMETQYF.

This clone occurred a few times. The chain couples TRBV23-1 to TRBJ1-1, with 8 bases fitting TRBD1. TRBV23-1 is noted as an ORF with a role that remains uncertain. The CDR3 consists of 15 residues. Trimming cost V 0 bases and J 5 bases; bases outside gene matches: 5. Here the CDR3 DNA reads TGCGCCAGCAGTCAATCCGGCAGGGGGCTGACTGAAGCTTTCTTT. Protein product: CASSQSGRGLTEAFF.

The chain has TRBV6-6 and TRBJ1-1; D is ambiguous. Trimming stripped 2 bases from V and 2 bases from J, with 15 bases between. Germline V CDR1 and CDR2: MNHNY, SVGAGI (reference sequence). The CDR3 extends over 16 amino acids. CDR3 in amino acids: CASSYLGSVVNTEAFF. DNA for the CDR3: TGTGCCAGCAGTTACCTTGGTTCGGTTGTAAACACTGAAGCTTTCTTT.

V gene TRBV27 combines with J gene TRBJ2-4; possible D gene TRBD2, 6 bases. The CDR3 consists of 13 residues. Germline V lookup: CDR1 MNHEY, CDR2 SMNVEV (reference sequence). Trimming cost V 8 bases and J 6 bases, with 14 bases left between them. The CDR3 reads CASGGGTINIQYF. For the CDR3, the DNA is TGTGCCAGCGGCGGCGGGACGATAAACATTCAGTACTTC.

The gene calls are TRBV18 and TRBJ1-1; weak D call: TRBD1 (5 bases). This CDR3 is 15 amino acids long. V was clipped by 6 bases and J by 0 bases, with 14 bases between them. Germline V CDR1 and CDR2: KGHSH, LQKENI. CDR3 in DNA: TGTGCCAGCTCTCTCAAAGGGGCGATGAACACTGAAGCTTTCTTT. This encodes CASSLKGAMNTEAFF.

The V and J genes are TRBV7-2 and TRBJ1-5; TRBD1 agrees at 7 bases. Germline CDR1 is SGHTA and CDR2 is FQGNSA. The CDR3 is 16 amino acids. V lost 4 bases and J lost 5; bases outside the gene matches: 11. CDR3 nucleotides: TGTGCCAGCAGCTCCCCCAACAGGGGACCGCATCAGCCCCAGCATTTT. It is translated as CASSSPNRGPHQPQHF.

CDR3 in DNA: TGTGCCAGCAGGAGAAGTGGGACTGCCAGTGGCTACACCTTC. Translated: CASRRSGTASGYTF. This chain uses TRBV27 with TRBJ1-2; the D gene is possibly TRBD1 (5 bases). The V gene's germline CDR1 is MNHEY and CDR2 SMNVEV (reference sequence). Trimming took off 6 bases at V and 7 bases at J, with 18 bases between the two ends. The CDR3 spans 14 residues.

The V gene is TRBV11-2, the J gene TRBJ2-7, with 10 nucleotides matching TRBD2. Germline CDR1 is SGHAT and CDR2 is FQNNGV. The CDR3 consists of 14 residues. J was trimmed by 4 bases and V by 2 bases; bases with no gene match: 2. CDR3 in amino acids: CASSLRLAGYEQYF. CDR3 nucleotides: TGTGCCAGCAGCTTAAGACTAGCGGGTTACGAGCAGTACTTC.

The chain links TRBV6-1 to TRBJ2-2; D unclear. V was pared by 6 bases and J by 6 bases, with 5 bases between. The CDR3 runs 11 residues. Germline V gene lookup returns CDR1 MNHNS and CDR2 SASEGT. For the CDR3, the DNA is TGTGCCAGCAGGGAGTCCGGGGAGCTGTTTTTT. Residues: CASRESGELFF.